This TCR beta chain is drawn from a study of T cells after posttransplantation cyclophosphamide. Study outcomes and limitations: Recipient CMV seropositivity and CMV reactivation strongly tracked TRB clonality. Later blood repertoires were often dominated by clones from the donor CD8+ memory compartment. Skin or GI-infiltrating T cells shared few TRB sequences with blood.

The data were produced by immunoSEQ multiplex PCR, yet TCRdb's version contains in-frame clones alone and is incomplete. Among approximately 45,000 clones listed, about 90% were seen once. To note about this clone: Its antigen is as yet unknown.

On the day of bone marrow donation, the related graft donor provided peripheral blood. Germline V CDR1 and CDR2: SGHAT, FQNNGV. The CDR3 is 15 residues long. J gave up 5 bases and V 5 bases, and 2 bases lay outside the gene matches. Input material: PBMCs. This sequence was found in a woman aged 45-65 years in good health and a related stem cell transplant donor. The chain employs TRBV11-2 and TRBJ2-2; 13 bases are shared with TRBD2. CDR3 residues: CASSRTSGSTGELFF. The CDR3 region has the DNA TGTGCCAGCAGCAGGACTAGCGGGAGTACCGGGGAGCTGTTTTTT. The complete variable domain, with remaining parts taken from reference TRBV11-2 and TRBJ2-2, reads EAGVAQSPRYKIIEKRQSVAFWCNPISGHATLYWYQQILGQGPKLLIQFQNNGVVDDSQLPKDRFSAERLKGVDSTLKIQPAKLEDSAVYLCASSRTSGSTGELFFGEGSRLTVL.